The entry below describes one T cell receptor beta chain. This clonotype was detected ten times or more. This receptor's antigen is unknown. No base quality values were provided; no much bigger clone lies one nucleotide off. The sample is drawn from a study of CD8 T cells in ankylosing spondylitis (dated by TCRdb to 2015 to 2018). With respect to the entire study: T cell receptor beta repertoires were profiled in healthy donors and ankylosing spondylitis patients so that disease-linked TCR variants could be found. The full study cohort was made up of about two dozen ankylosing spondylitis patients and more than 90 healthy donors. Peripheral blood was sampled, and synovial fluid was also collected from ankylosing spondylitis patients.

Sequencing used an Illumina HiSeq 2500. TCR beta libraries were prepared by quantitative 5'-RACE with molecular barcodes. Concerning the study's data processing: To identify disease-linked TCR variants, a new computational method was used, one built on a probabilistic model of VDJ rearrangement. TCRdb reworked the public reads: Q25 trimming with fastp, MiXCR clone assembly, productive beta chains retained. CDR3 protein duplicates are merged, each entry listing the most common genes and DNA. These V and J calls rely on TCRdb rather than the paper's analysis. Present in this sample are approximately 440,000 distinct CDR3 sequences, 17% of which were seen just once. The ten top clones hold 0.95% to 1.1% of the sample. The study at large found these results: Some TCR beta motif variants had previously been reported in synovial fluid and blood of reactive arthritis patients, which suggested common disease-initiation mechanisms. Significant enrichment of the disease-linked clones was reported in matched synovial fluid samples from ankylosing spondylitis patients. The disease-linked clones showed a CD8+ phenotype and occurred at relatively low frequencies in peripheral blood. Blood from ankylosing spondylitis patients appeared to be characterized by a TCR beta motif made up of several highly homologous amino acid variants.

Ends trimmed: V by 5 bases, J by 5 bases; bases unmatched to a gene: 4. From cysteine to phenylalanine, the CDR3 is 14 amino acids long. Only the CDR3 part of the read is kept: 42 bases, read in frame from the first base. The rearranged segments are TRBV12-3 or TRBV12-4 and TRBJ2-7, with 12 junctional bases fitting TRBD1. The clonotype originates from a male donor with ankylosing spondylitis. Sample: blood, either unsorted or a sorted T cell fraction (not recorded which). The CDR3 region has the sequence CASSPGQGADEQYF. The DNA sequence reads TGTGCCAGCAGTCCGGGACAGGGGGCCGACGAGCAGTACTTC.